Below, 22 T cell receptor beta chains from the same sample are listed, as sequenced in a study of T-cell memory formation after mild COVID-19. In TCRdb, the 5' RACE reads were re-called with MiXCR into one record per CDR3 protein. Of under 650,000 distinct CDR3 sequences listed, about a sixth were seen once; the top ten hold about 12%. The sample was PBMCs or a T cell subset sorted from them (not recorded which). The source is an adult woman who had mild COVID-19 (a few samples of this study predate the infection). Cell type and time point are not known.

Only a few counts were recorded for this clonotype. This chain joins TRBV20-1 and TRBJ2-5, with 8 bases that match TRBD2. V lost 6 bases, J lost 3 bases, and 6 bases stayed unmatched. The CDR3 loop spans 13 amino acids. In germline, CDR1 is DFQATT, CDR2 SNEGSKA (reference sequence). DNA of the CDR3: TGCAGTGCCCCGAAAGCGGGGGAAGAGACCCAGTACTTC. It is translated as CSAPKAGEETQYF.

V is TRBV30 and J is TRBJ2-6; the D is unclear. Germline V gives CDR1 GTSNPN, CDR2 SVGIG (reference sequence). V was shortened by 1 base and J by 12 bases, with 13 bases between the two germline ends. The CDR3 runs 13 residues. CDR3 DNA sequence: TGTGCCTGGAGTGGTATGTCTCCCGGCGTCCTGACTTTC. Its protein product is CAWSGMSPGVLTF.

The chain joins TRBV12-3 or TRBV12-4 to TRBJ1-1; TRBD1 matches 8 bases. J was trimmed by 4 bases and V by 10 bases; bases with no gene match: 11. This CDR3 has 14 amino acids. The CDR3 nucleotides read TGTGCCACCCAAGAACGGACAGGGAGCACTGAAGCTTTCTTT. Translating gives CATQERTGSTEAFF.

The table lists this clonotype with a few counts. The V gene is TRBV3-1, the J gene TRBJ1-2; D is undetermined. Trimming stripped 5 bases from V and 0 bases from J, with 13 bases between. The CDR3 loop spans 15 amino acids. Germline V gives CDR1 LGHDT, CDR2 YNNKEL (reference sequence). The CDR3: CASSEHSKSNYGYTF. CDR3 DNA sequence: TGTGCCAGCAGCGAACACAGCAAGTCTAACTATGGCTACACCTTC.

In DNA, the CDR3 is TGTGCCAGCAGCCCGAGACAGGGGGACTACAATGAGCAGTTCTTC. Residues: CASSPRQGDYNEQFF. The chain is built from TRBV7-8 and TRBJ2-1; 9 nucleotides agree with TRBD1. The CDR3 is 15 residues long. V shed 5 bases and J 3 bases; nucleotides not matched to a gene: 5. The germline V gene has CDR1 SGHVS and CDR2 FQNEAQ.

The CDR3 DNA follows: TGCGCCAGCAGCCCAATAGGGAGACTAGACTTTAATGAGCAGTTCTTC. Amino acid sequence: CASSPIGRLDFNEQFF. This chain joins TRBV4-3 and TRBJ2-1; a possible D gene is TRBD2 (6 bases). This CDR3 has 16 residues. Germline CDR1 LGHNA, CDR2 YSLEER. V was pared by 4 bases and J by 7 bases, with 20 bases between.

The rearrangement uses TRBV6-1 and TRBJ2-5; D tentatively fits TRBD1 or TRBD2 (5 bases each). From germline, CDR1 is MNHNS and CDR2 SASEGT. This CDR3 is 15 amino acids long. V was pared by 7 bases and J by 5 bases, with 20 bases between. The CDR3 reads CASTPGPPGSETQYF. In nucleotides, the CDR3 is TGTGCCAGCACTCCGGGACCCCCGGGTTCGGAGACCCAGTACTTC.

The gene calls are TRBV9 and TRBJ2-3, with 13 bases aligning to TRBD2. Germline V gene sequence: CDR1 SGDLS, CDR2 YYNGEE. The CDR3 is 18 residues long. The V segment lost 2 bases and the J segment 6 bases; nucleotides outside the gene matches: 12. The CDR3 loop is CASSVDLGLAGPHDTQYF. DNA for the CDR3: TGTGCCAGCAGCGTTGACCTGGGACTAGCGGGACCTCATGATACGCAGTATTTT.

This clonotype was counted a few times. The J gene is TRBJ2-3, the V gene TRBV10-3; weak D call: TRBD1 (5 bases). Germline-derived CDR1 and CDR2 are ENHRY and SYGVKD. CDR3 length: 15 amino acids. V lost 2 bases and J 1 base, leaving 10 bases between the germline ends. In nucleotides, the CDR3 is TGTGCCATCAGTGAGGGACACACCCGCACAGATACGCAGTATTTT. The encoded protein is CAISEGHTRTDTQYF.

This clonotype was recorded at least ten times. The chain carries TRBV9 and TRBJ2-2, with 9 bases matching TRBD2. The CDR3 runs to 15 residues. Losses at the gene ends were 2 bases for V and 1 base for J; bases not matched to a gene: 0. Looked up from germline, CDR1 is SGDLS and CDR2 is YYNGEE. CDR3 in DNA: TGTGCCAGCAGCGTGACTAGCGGGAACACCGGGGAGCTGTTTTTT. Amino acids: CASSVTSGNTGELFF.

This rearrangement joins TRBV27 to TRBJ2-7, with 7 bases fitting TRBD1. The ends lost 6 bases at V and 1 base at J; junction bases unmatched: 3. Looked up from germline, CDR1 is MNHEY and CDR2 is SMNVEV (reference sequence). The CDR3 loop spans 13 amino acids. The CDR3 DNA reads TGTGCCAGCAGAGAGGACAGGTCCTACGAGCAGTACTTC. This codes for CASREDRSYEQYF.

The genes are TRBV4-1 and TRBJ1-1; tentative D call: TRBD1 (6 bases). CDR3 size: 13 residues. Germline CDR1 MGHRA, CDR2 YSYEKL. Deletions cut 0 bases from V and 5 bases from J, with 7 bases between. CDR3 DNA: TGCGCCAGCAGCCAAGACGACAGGACTGAAGCTTTCTTT. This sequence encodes CASSQDDRTEAFF.

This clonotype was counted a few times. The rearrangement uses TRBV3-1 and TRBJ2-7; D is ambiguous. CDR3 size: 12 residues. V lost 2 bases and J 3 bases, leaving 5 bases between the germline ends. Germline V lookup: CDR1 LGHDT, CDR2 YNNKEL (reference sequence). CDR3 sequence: CASSQSDYEQYF. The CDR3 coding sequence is TGTGCCAGCAGCCAATCGGACTACGAGCAGTACTTC.

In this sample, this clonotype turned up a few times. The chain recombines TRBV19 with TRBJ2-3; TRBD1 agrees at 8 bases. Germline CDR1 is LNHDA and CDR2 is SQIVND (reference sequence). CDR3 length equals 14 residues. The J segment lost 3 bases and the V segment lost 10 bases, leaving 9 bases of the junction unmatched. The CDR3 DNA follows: TGTGCCACCCACGACAGGGGACAAACAGATACGCAGTATTTT. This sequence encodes CATHDRGQTDTQYF.

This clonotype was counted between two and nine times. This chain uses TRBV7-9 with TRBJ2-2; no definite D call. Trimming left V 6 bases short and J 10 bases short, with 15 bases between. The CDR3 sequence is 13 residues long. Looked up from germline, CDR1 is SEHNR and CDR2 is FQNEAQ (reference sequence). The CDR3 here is CASRPRRPSELFF. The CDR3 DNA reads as TGTGCCAGCAGACCTAGGCGGCCGTCGGAGCTGTTTTTT. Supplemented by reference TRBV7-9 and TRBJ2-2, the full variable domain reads DTGVSQNPRHKITKRGQNVTFRCDPISEHNRLYWYRQTLGQGPEFLTYFQNEAQLEKSRLLSDRFSAERPKGSFSTLEIQRTEQGDSAMYLCASRPRRPSELFFGEGSRLTVL.

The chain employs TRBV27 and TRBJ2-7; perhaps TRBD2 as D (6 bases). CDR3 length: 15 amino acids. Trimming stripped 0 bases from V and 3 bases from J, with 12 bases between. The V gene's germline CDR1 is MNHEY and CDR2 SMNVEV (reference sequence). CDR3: CASSLSGGGRYEQYF. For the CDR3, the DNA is TGTGCCAGCAGTTTATCGGGGGGTGGGCGCTACGAGCAGTACTTC.

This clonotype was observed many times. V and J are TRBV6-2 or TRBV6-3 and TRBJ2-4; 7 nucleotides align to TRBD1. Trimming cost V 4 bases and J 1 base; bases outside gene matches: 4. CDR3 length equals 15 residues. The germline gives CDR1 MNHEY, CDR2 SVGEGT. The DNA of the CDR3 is TGTGCCAGCAGTTCACCGGGACAGGCCAAAAACATTCAGTACTTC. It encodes CASSSPGQAKNIQYF.

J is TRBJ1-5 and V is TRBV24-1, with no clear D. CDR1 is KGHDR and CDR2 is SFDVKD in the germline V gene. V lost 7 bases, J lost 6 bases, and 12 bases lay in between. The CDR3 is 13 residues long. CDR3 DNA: TGTGCCACCAGCCCTGCTTTGGGTCAGCCCCAGCATTTT. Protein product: CATSPALGQPQHF.

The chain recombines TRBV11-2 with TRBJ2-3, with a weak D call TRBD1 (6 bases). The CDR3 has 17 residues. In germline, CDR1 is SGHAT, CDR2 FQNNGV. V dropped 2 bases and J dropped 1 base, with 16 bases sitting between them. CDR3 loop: CASSLPDSVRGTDTQYF. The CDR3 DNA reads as TGTGCCAGCAGCTTACCGGACAGCGTCCGTGGCACAGATACGCAGTATTTT.

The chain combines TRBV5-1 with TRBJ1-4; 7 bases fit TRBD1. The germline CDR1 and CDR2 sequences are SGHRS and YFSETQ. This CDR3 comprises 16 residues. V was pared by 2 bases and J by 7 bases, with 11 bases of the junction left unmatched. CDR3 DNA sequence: TGCGCCAGCAGCTTCCGAGGAGGGGGCGGGGGTGAAAAACTGTTTTTT. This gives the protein CASSFRGGGGGEKLFF.

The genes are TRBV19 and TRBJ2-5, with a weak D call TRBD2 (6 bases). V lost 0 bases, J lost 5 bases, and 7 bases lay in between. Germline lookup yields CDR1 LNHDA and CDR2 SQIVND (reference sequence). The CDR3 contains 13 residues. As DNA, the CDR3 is TGTGCCAGTAGTATAGATGGAGGGGAGACCCAGTACTTC. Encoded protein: CASSIDGGETQYF.

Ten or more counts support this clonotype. The CDR3 loop reads CASSAIAGGLGDTQYF. The CDR3 region has the DNA TGTGCCAGCAGTGCCATAGCGGGGGGGCTTGGAGATACGCAGTATTTT. The rearrangement links TRBV12-3 or TRBV12-4 to TRBJ2-3, with TRBD2 matching over 11 bases. CDR3 size: 16 residues. V lost 5 bases to trimming and J lost 5 bases; unmatched junction nucleotides: 9.